The 32 T cell receptor beta chains listed next were all sequenced from one sample in a study of Graves' ophthalmopathy and Graves' hyperthyroidism. Beta-chain TCR CDR3 regions were amplified from RNA transcripts. First-round RT-PCR relied on HTBI primers, and a second-round multiplex PCR came next. TCRdb redid the calling of the multiplex PCR reads with MiXCR, one entry per CDR3 protein. Of 300,000 to 400,000 distinct CDR3 sequences listed, roughly a sixth are singletons. The sample was peripheral blood. The receptors originated from an adult man with Graves' ophthalmopathy.

This clonotype was counted ten times or more. The genes are TRBV28 and TRBJ1-5; no reliable D call. The length of the CDR3 is 13 residues. Trimming shortened V by 2 bases and J by 5 bases, and 7 bases separated the two germline ends. Per the germline V gene, CDR1 is MDHEN and CDR2 is SYDVKM. Here the CDR3 reads CASSLNLDQPQHF. The CDR3, as DNA: TGTGCCAGCAGTTTAAACCTTGATCAGCCCCAGCATTTT.

This clonotype was recorded many times. The rearrangement joins TRBV4-1 to TRBJ2-7, with D possibly being TRBD2 (6 bases). V lost 3 bases, J lost 3 bases, and 12 bases lay in between. The CDR3 has 14 amino acids. Per germline, CDR1 MGHRA and CDR2 YSYEKL. The CDR3 DNA follows: TGCGCCAGCAGCCAGGGGCCGGGGGACTACGAGCAGTACTTC. This translates into CASSQGPGDYEQYF.

This clonotype occurred many times. The rearrangement uses TRBV7-2 and TRBJ2-7; D is uncertain. V dropped 3 bases and J dropped 4 bases, with 10 bases sitting between them. CDR1 is SGHTA and CDR2 is FQGNSA in the germline V gene. This CDR3 is built from 13 residues. The CDR3 region has the DNA TGTGCCAGCAGCTTCCAAGACGGTTACGAGCAGTACTTC. As protein: CASSFQDGYEQYF.

The V and J genes are TRBV30 and TRBJ2-7, with 7 bases that match TRBD1. The germline CDR1 and CDR2 sequences are GTSNPN and SVGIG (reference sequence). This CDR3 is 13 amino acids long. J was trimmed by 6 bases and V by 2 bases; bases with no gene match: 7. CDR3 DNA sequence: TGTGCCTGGAGTAAGGGGGCCCTTCCCGAGCAGTACTTC. This translates into CAWSKGALPEQYF.

In this sample, this clonotype turned up a few times. The chain employs TRBV28 and TRBJ1-5, with D perhaps matching TRBD1 (6 bases). The CDR3 is made up of 19 amino acids. V shed 8 bases and J shed 0 bases, with 26 bases lying between them. Germline CDR1 and CDR2: MDHEN and SYDVKM. The CDR3: CASSPLGQGLVISNQPQHF. In nucleotides, the CDR3 is TGTGCCAGCTCCCCGCTGGGGCAGGGGCTCGTTATTAGCAATCAGCCCCAGCATTTT.

This chain connects TRBV6-4 to TRBJ2-7; 10 nucleotides line up with TRBD1. Germline values: CDR1 MRHNA, CDR2 SNTAGT. V shed 5 bases and J 1 base; nucleotides not matched to a gene: 8. The CDR3 is made up of 16 amino acids. This CDR3 is CASSNLRDRGSYEQYF. Here the CDR3 DNA reads TGTGCCAGCAGTAACCTCCGGGACAGGGGATCCTACGAGCAGTACTTC.

This clonotype was seen at least ten times. The chain carries TRBV9 and TRBJ1-1, with no clear D. The CDR3 totals 13 residues. The V end lost 0 bases, the J end lost 3 bases, and 6 bases lay between the germline ends. Germline V gene sequence: CDR1 SGDLS, CDR2 YYNGEE. CDR3 nucleotides: TGTGCCAGCAGCGTAGCGCTCTACACTGAAGCTTTCTTT. Translating it yields CASSVALYTEAFF. Drawing the rest from reference TRBV9 and TRBJ1-1, the complete variable domain is DSGVTQTPKHLITATGQRVTLRCSPRSGDLSVYWYQQSLDQGLQFLIQYYNGEERAKGNILERFSAQQFPDLHSELNLSSLELGDSALYFCASSVALYTEAFFGQGTRLTVV.

This rearrangement joins TRBV6-1 to TRBJ2-7; 11 bases map to TRBD1. The germline CDR1 and CDR2 sequences are MNHNS and SASEGT. V dropped 7 bases and J dropped 2; count of bases not matched to a gene: 10. This CDR3 has 16 amino acids. CDR3 region: CASTEGAGQGAYEQYF. CDR3 DNA: TGTGCCAGCACCGAAGGTGCGGGACAGGGGGCCTACGAGCAGTACTTC.

In this sample, this clonotype turned up many times. The J gene is TRBJ2-4, the V gene TRBV5-1; 7 positions match TRBD1. The length of the CDR3 is 14 residues. J gave up 7 bases and V 2 bases, and 6 bases lay outside the gene matches. CDR1 and CDR2 (germline): SGHRS, YFSETQ. The CDR3, as DNA: TGCGCCAGCAGCTTAAGACAGGGAAACAACATTCAGTACTTC. This gives the protein CASSLRQGNNIQYF.

This clonotype was seen ten or more times. The V gene is TRBV13, the J gene TRBJ1-2, with D perhaps matching TRBD1 (5 bases). V was cut by 5 bases and J by 6 bases, with 19 bases left in between. CDR1 is PRHDT, CDR2 FYEKMQ, per germline (reference sequence). The CDR3 sequence is 15 residues long. Written as DNA, the CDR3 is TGTGCCAGCAGCCCCACCTCCCGACAGTACGATGGCTACACCTTC. It specifies CASSPTSRQYDGYTF. Together with reference TRBV13 and TRBJ1-2, the CDR3 gives the full variable domain: AAGVIQSPRHLIKEKRETATLKCYPIPRHDTVYWYQQGPGQDPQFLISFYEKMQSDKGSIPDRFSAQQFSDYHSELNMSSLELGDSALYFCASSPTSRQYDGYTFGSGTRLTVV.

The sample holds many counts of this clonotype. This rearrangement joins TRBV12-3 or TRBV12-4 to TRBJ2-5; a possible D gene is TRBD1 (6 bases). The CDR3 is 15 amino acids. Between the trimmed V and J ends, which lost 5 bases and 2 bases, there was a span of 15 bases. In DNA form, the CDR3 reads TGTGCCAGCAGTCTAAGGACAGTCCCACAAGAGACCCAGTACTTC. Its translation is CASSLRTVPQETQYF.

Ten or more counts support this clonotype. CDR3 sequence: CASSALGTSGRLSYEQYF. The CDR3, as DNA: TGTGCCAGCAGTGCCCTGGGGACTAGCGGGAGACTCTCCTACGAGCAGTACTTC. The chain joins TRBV6-1 to TRBJ2-7, with 14 bases lining up with TRBD2. Germline trimming cut 4 bases from V and 0 bases from J; bases unmatched to any gene: 8. The CDR3 extends over 18 amino acids. The V gene's germline CDR1 is MNHNS and CDR2 SASEGT.

The chain links TRBV29-1 to TRBJ2-2; TRBD2 matches at 11 bases. The germline V gene encodes CDR1 SQVTM and CDR2 ANQGSEA. The CDR3 is 19 amino acids. J gave up 4 bases and V 3 bases, and 16 bases lay outside the gene matches. DNA of the CDR3: TGCAGCGTTGATTTGATAGCGGGAGGGTCCTCCTTAGGCACCGGGGAGCTGTTTTTT. It yields the protein CSVDLIAGGSSLGTGELFF.

This clonotype showed up many times. CDR3 amino acids: CASSIDRLAGGVNTGELFF. In DNA, the CDR3 is TGTGCCAGTAGTATAGATCGACTAGCGGGAGGCGTGAACACCGGGGAGCTGTTTTTT. This sequence joins TRBV19 and TRBJ2-2, with TRBD2 matching over 13 bases. This CDR3 has 19 amino acids. The V gene end was trimmed by 0 bases and the J gene end by 1 base; junction bases not matched to a gene: 5. Germline CDR1 reads LNHDA; CDR2 reads SQIVND (reference sequence).

This clonotype appeared many times. The chain carries TRBV6-5 and TRBJ1-2, with D uncertain. Trimming cost V 0 bases and J 5 bases, with 13 bases left between them. This CDR3 has 15 residues. The germline V gene has CDR1 MNHEY and CDR2 SVGAGI. The CDR3: CASSYSIGRVYGYTF. CDR3 in DNA: TGTGCCAGCAGTTACTCGATCGGAAGAGTATATGGCTACACCTTC.

The CDR3 DNA reads TGTGCCTGGAGTATACAGGGTGGAACCGGGGAGCTGTTTTTT. Translating gives CAWSIQGGTGELFF. The rearrangement uses TRBV30 and TRBJ2-2; a weak D match, TRBD1 (6 bases). Germline CDR1 GTSNPN, CDR2 SVGIG (reference sequence). V lost 2 bases to trimming and J lost 5 bases, with 12 bases between them. The CDR3 is made up of 14 amino acids.

This clonotype was seen repeatedly, ten times or more. This chain joins TRBV27 and TRBJ1-5, with a weak D call TRBD1 (5 bases). Per germline, CDR1 MNHEY and CDR2 SMNVEV (reference sequence). V was clipped by 3 bases and J by 6 bases, with 15 bases between them. The CDR3 is made up of 15 amino acids. The CDR3 spells CASSLKALGGQPQHF. The CDR3 nucleotides read TGTGCCAGCAGTTTGAAGGCCCTTGGGGGTCAGCCCCAGCATTTT.

Regarding this clonotype: This may be a read error, as it is one base from a much larger clone. The V call is TRBV7-2, the J call TRBJ1-2; maybe TRBD1 (5 bases). Germline V gives CDR1 SGHTA, CDR2 FQGNSA. Trimming pared 1 base from V and 7 bases from J, leaving 10 bases between. This CDR3 is 13 amino acids long. The CDR3 coding sequence is TGTGCCAGCAGCTTAGAGGGGATTCGTGGCTACACCTTC. Protein sequence: CASSLEGIRGYTF.

There are many counts of this clonotype. This chain connects TRBV10-3 to TRBJ2-5, with a tentative D call TRBD2 (5 bases). There are 14 residues in the CDR3. The germline CDR1 and CDR2 sequences are ENHRY and SYGVKD. V was shortened by 4 bases and J by 3 bases, with 12 bases between the two germline ends. Written as DNA, the CDR3 is TGTGCCATCAGTGGATGGGGAGCAGAAGAGACCCAGTACTTC. Its translation is CAISGWGAEETQYF.

This clonotype was seen at least ten times. The rearrangement joins TRBV27 to TRBJ1-6; D is unresolved. The CDR3 has 12 residues. Trimming left V 5 bases short and J 7 bases short, with 6 bases between. The germline V gene encodes CDR1 MNHEY and CDR2 SMNVEV (reference sequence). The CDR3 is CASSQLNSPLHF. The CDR3 DNA reads as TGTGCCAGCAGTCAGTTAAATTCACCCCTCCACTTT.

This clonotype was seen ten or more times. V is TRBV20-1 and J is TRBJ2-5; D gene ambiguous. The CDR3 is made up of 10 amino acids. Per the germline V gene, CDR1 is DFQATT and CDR2 is SNEGSKA (reference sequence). V was trimmed by 6 bases and J by 5 bases, leaving 7 bases between them. The CDR3: CSAYSETQYF. The DNA of the CDR3 is TGCAGTGCCTACTCGGAGACCCAGTACTTC.

The gene calls are TRBV12-3 or TRBV12-4 and TRBJ1-3; D remains unclear. Trimming pared 6 bases from V and 0 bases from J, leaving 6 bases between. CDR3 length: 13 amino acids. CDR3 sequence reads: CASRRNSGNTIYF. CDR3 sequence (DNA): TGTGCCAGCAGACGGAACTCTGGAAACACCATATATTTT.

This clonotype was counted at least ten times. The CDR3 DNA is TGTGCCAGCATGCTCAGGGGTTCGACTGGTGAGCAGTACTTC. Its protein product is CASMLRGSTGEQYF. This chain joins TRBV6-1 and TRBJ2-7, with D maybe TRBD1 (6 bases). Trimming pared 7 bases from V and 7 bases from J, leaving 20 bases between. Germline values: CDR1 MNHNS, CDR2 SASEGT. CDR3 size: 14 residues.

The chain links TRBV20-1 to TRBJ2-4, with D unclear. Trimming took 0 bases from V and 0 from J, leaving 9 bases between them. In germline, CDR1 is DFQATT, CDR2 SNEGSKA (reference sequence). This CDR3 is 15 amino acids long. The CDR3 nucleotides read TGCAGTGCTAGAGAGCCCTCCTCAGCCAAAAACATTCAGTACTTC. It yields the protein CSAREPSSAKNIQYF.

This clonotype was seen repeatedly, ten times or more. The genes are TRBV12-3 or TRBV12-4 and TRBJ1-2, with 7 bases that match TRBD1. V shed 5 bases and J 7 bases; nucleotides not matched to a gene: 7. This CDR3 spans 13 amino acids. Here the CDR3 reads CASSGTAMSGYTF. Here the CDR3 DNA reads TGTGCCAGCAGTGGGACAGCCATGAGTGGCTACACCTTC.

Ten or more counts support this clonotype. J is TRBJ1-5 and V is TRBV6-1; 10 nucleotides agree with TRBD1. J gave up 1 base and V 6 bases, and 6 bases lay outside the gene matches. The CDR3 is made up of 16 amino acids. CDR1 and CDR2 (germline): MNHNS, SASEGT. In DNA form, the CDR3 reads TGTGCCAGCAGAGGGACAGGGGCATACAGCAATCAGCCCCAGCATTTT. This codes for CASRGTGAYSNQPQHF.

As regards this clonotype: The junction and the germline gene differ at one end; a read error may be behind it. The J gene is TRBJ1-1, the V gene TRBV24-1; TRBD1 matches at 11 bases. Germline assignment: CDR1 KGHDR and CDR2 SFDVKD. The CDR3 is 15 residues long. Here the CDR3 DNA reads TGTGGCACCAGGGGGGACAGGGGGTTTGGCACTGAAGCTTTCTTT. It specifies CGTRGDRGFGTEAFF.

This clonotype was seen ten or more times. This chain uses TRBV5-1 with TRBJ2-5; the match to TRBD2 covers 7 bases. The V gene's germline CDR1 is SGHRS and CDR2 YFSETQ. V trimming: 4 bases; J trimming: 3 bases; junction bases outside the gene matches: 9. The CDR3 extends over 15 amino acids. The CDR3 protein is CASSALDRGEETQYF. DNA of the CDR3: TGCGCCAGCAGCGCCTTGGACCGGGGGGAAGAGACCCAGTACTTC. Based on the CDR3 plus reference TRBV5-1 and TRBJ2-5, the full variable domain is KAGVTQTPRYLIKTRGQQVTLSCSPISGHRSVSWYQQTPGQGLQFLFEYFSETQRNKGNFPGRFSGRQFSNSRSEMNVSTLELGDSALYLCASSALDRGEETQYFGPGTRLLVL.

In this sample, this clonotype turned up many times. This chain uses TRBV11-1 with TRBJ1-5; 7 bases map to TRBD1. Germline CDR1 SGHAT, CDR2 FQDESV (reference sequence). The CDR3 sequence is 17 residues long. J gave up 1 base and V 3 bases, and 9 bases lay outside the gene matches. CDR3 DNA sequence: TGTGCCAGCAGCTTGGATCAGGGGGTTGAGAGCAATCAGCCCCAGCATTTT. Encoded protein: CASSLDQGVESNQPQHF.

This clonotype was counted at least ten times. This chain connects TRBV6-1 to TRBJ2-7; the D is unclear. V was pared by 3 bases and J by 7 bases, with 13 bases between. Germline V gene data show CDR1 as MNHNS and CDR2 as SASEGT. This CDR3 contains 13 residues. The CDR3 coding sequence is TGTGCCAGCAGTGACAGGCCAACTGGGGAGCAGTACTTC. This sequence encodes CASSDRPTGEQYF.

This clonotype was observed at least ten times. V and J are TRBV30 and TRBJ1-2; D unresolved. Between the trimmed V and J ends, which lost 4 bases and 4 bases, there was a span of 7 bases. The CDR3 has 11 residues. Germline values: CDR1 GTSNPN, CDR2 SVGIG (reference sequence). Here the CDR3 DNA reads TGTGCCTGGACACCTGCCTATGGCTACACCTTC. This translates into CAWTPAYGYTF.

This clonotype occurred many times. The chain uses TRBV5-5 and TRBJ2-5; 8 nucleotides match TRBD1. The ends lost 1 base at V and 4 bases at J; junction bases unmatched: 9. This CDR3 comprises 16 residues. Germline V gene sequence: CDR1 SGHKS, CDR2 YYEKEE (reference sequence). The CDR3 DNA follows: TGTGCCAGCAGCTTGAGTATTACAGGGGGATCAGAGACCCAGTACTTC. Translation: CASSLSITGGSETQYF.